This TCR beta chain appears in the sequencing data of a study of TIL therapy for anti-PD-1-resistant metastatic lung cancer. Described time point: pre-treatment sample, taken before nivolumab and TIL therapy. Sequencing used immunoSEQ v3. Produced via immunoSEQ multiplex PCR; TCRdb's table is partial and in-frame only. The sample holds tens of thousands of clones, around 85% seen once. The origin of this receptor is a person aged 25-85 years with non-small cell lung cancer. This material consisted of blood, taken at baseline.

CDR3 bases: TGTGCCAGCAGCTTGGGGGGTCGAGGAACAGGGTTTGACACTGAAGCTTTCTTT. Translation: CASSLGGRGTGFDTEAFF. The chain joins TRBV5-8 to TRBJ1-1; TRBD1 might be the D (6 bases). The V gene lost 0 bases and the J gene lost 3 bases, with 21 bases spanning the gap. CDR1 and CDR2 (germline): SGHTS, YDEGEE. This CDR3 spans 18 amino acids.